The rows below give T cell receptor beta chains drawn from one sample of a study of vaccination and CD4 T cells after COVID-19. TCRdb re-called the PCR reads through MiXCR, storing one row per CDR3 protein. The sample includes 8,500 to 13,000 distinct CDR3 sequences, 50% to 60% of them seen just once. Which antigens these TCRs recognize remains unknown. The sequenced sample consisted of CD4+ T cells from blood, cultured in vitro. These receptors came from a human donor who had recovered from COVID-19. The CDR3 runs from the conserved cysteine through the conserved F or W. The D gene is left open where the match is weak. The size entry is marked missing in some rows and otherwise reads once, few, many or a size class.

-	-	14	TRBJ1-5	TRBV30	CAWSPGSANQPQHF	TGTGCCTGGAGTCCGGGATCGGCAAATCAGCCCCAGCATTTT
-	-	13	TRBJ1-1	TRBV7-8	CASSRRRITEAFF	TGTGCCAGCAGCAGACGCAGGATCACTGAAGCTTTCTTT
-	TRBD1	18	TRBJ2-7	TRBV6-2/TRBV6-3	CASTQGQGRFTRPYEQYF	TGTGCCAGCACCCAGGGACAGGGTAGGTTTACGAGACCCTACGAGCAGTACTTC
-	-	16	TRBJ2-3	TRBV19	CASSIESGEGEDTQYF	TGTGCCAGTAGTATAGAGTCAGGGGAAGGAGAGGATACGCAGTATTTT
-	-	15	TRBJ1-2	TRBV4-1	CASSQPTAANYGYTF	TGCGCCAGCAGCCAGCCGACAGCAGCTAACTATGGCTACACCTTC
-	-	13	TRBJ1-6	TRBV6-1	CASSGGYNSPLHF	TGTGCCAGCAGTGGGGGTTATAATTCACCCCTCCACTTT
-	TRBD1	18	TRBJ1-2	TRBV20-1	CSAKQGAGQGATNYGYTF	TGCAGTGCCAAACAAGGGGCGGGACAGGGGGCCACAAACTATGGCTACACCTTC
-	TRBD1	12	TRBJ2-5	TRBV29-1	CSAGQNQETQYF	TGCAGCGCGGGACAGAACCAAGAGACCCAGTACTTC
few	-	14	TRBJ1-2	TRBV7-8	CASSLGSGNYGYTF	TGTGCCAGCAGCTTAGGGTCGGGTAACTATGGCTACACCTTC
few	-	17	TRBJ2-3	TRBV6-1	CASSGGRGGTSTDTQYF	TGTGCCAGCAGCGGAGGGAGAGGGGGGACTAGCACAGATACGCAGTATTTT
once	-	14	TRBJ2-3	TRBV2	CASSEATSTDTQYF	TGTGCCAGCAGTGAAGCGACTAGCACAGATACGCAGTATTTT
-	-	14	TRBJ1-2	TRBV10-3	CAISESGTPYGYTF	TGTGCCATCAGTGAGTCGGGGACCCCCTATGGCTACACCTTC
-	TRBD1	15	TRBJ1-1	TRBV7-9	CASSFFKGADTEAFF	TGTGCCAGCAGCTTTTTCAAGGGGGCGGACACTGAAGCTTTCTTT
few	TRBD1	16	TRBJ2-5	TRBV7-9	CASSFPGTGASKTQYF	TGTGCCAGCAGCTTCCCCGGGACAGGGGCTTCGAAGACCCAGTACTTC
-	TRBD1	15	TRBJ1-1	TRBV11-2	CASSLERGRNTEAFF	TGTGCCAGCAGCTTAGAGAGGGGGCGGAACACTGAAGCTTTCTTT
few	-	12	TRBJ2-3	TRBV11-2	CASSPSADTQYF	TGTGCCAGCAGCCCCTCGGCAGATACGCAGTATTTT
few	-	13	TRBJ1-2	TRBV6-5	CASSSPRAEGYTF	TGTGCCAGCAGTTCCCCCCGGGCGGAGGGCTACACCTTC
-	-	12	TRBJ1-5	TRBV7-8	CASSSSLQPQHF	TGTGCCAGCAGCTCTTCTCTTCAGCCCCAGCATTTT
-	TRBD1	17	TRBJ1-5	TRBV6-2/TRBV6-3	CASSYSLKYRGGQPQHF	TGTGCCAGCAGTTACTCGTTGAAGTACAGGGGGGGCCAGCCCCAGCATTTT
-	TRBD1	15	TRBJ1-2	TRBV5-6	CASSFPGQGNYGYTF	TGTGCCAGCAGCTTCCCGGGACAGGGCAACTATGGCTACACCTTC
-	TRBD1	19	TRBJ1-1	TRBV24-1	CATSDLHRPGTGLNTEAFF	TGTGCCACCAGTGATCTCCACCGTCCCGGGACAGGGTTGAACACTGAAGCTTTCTTT
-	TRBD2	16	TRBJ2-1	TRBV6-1	CASSRGSSGGYNEQFF	TGTGCCAGCAGCAGGGGGTCTAGCGGGGGTTACAATGAGCAGTTCTTC
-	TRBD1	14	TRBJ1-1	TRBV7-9	CASAGTGSNTEAFF	TGTGCCAGCGCCGGGACAGGTTCGAACACTGAAGCTTTCTTT
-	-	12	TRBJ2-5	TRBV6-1	CASARDQETQYF	TGTGCCAGCGCCCGCGACCAAGAGACCCAGTACTTC
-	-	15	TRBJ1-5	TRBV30	CAWSVSTGSNQPQHF	TGTGCCTGGAGTGTTAGTACAGGGAGCAATCAGCCCCAGCATTTT
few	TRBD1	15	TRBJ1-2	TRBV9	CASSEGTGTVYGYTF	TGTGCCAGCAGCGAGGGAACCGGGACAGTCTATGGCTACACCTTC
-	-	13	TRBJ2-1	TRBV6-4	CASSTQSSNEQFF	TGTGCCAGCAGTACACAGTCAAGCAATGAGCAGTTCTTC
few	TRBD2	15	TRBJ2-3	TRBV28	CASIEAGGRIDTQYF	TGTGCCAGCATCGAGGCGGGGGGGCGGATAGATACGCAGTATTTT